Listed below are T cell receptor beta chains from one sample, sequenced in a study of blood T cell dynamics during melanoma immunotherapy. Sequenced by immunoSEQ multiplex PCR; TCRdb stores in-frame clones only, minus some. The sample includes about 19,000 clones, nearly 90% of them seen just once. The sample here was blood, taken from a patient treated with checkpoint blockade. The receptors come from a human donor with melanoma. The CDR3 runs from the conserved cysteine through the conserved F or W. The order of the fields is D gene, V gene, clone size, J gene, CDR3 protein, CDR3 DNA. The D gene is left open where the match is weak. Clone size, where shown, is once, few, many, or a class for clones that have expanded.

>TRBD2|TRBV27|-|TRBJ2-3
CASRAAAGGPHGTQYF
TGTGCCAGCAGGGCAGCAGCGGGAGGACCTCATGGTACGCAGTATTTT
>-|TRBV15|-|TRBJ2-5
CATSRADRAWGETQYF
TGTGCCACCAGCAGAGCGGACAGAGCCTGGGGAGAGACCCAGTACTTC
>TRBD2|TRBV5-1|-|TRBJ2-1
CASSLQLALYNEQFF
TGCGCCAGCAGCTTGCAACTAGCGTTGTACAATGAGCAGTTCTTC
>-|TRBV9|-|TRBJ2-7
CASSVGRQGPEQYF
TGTGCCAGCAGCGTAGGGCGTCAGGGACCCGAGCAGTACTTC
>TRBD1|TRBV5-4|-|TRBJ2-1
CASTPRGQGFYEQFF
TGTGCCAGTACCCCTAGGGGACAGGGGTTCTATGAGCAGTTCTTC
>TRBD2|TRBV7-2|-|TRBJ2-1
CAGGGGLAGESAYNEQFF
TGTGCCGGCGGGGGGGGACTAGCGGGAGAGTCCGCCTACAATGAGCAGTTCTTC
>TRBD1|TRBV13|-|TRBJ1-2
CASSFGQVEGYTF
TGTGCCAGCAGCTTCGGACAGGTGGAAGGCTACACCTTC
>-|TRBV7-9|-|TRBJ2-4
CASSLGAGLAKNIQYF
TGTGCCAGCAGCTTAGGGGCAGGGCTAGCCAAAAACATTCAGTACTTC
>-|TRBV6-5|-|TRBJ2-7
CASSYSDRTYEQYF
TGTGCCAGCAGTTACTCGGACCGAACCTACGAGCAGTACTTC
>-|TRBV7-9|-|TRBJ2-5
CASSRSFGETQYF
TGTGCCAGCAGCCGGAGCTTTGGAGAGACCCAGTACTTC
>-|TRBV13|-|TRBJ2-7
CASSSGGGQRVYEQYF
TGTGCCAGCAGCTCCGGGGGTGGACAGAGGGTCTACGAGCAGTACTTC
>-|TRBV7-2|once|TRBJ2-1
CASSFGDFLRQFF
TGTGCCAGCAGCTTTGGGGACTTTCTACGGCAGTTCTTC
>TRBD2|TRBV27|-|TRBJ2-3
CASLGLAGGNLDTQYF
TGTGCCAGCCTGGGGCTAGCGGGAGGAAACTTAGATACGCAGTATTTT
>TRBD2|TRBV28|-|TRBJ2-7
CASSRSSSGGAHEQYF
TGTGCCAGCAGCCGCTCATCTAGCGGGGGCGCCCACGAGCAGTACTTC
>TRBD2|TRBV28|-|TRBJ2-7
CASSFPGLAGVSYEQYF
TGTGCCAGCAGTTTCCCCGGACTAGCGGGAGTGTCCTACGAGCAGTACTTC
>-|TRBV30|-|TRBJ2-1
CAGVHLRTTYNEQFF
TGTGCCGGGGTTCACCTACGGACGACCTACAATGAGCAGTTCTTC
>TRBD1|TRBV19|few|TRBJ2-1
CASSIGTGVYNEQFF
TGTGCCAGTAGTATCGGAACAGGGGTTTACAATGAGCAGTTCTTC
>-|TRBV6-1|few|TRBJ1-5
CASSDQGWQPQHF
TGTGCCAGCAGTGATCAGGGCTGGCAGCCCCAGCATTTT
>-|TRBV4-3|-|TRBJ2-3
CASSQDPTGVDTQYF
TGCGCCAGCAGCCAAGACCCTACGGGAGTGGATACGCAGTATTTT
>TRBD2|TRBV27|-|TRBJ2-3
CASRPRLAGAGTDTQYF
TGTGCCAGCCGTCCTCGACTAGCGGGGGCGGGGACAGATACGCAGTATTTT
>TRBD2|TRBV19|-|TRBJ2-1
CASSIVLAGPYNEQFF
TGTGCCAGTAGTATAGTTTTAGCGGGACCTTACAATGAGCAGTTCTTC
>-|TRBV7-9|-|TRBJ1-4
CASSEQEVMYEKLFF
TGTGCCAGCAGCGAGCAGGAGGTGATGTATGAAAAACTGTTTTTT
>-|TRBV6-5|-|TRBJ1-2
CASSLSSVYGYTF
TGTGCCAGCAGTTTATCCTCCGTCTATGGCTACACCTTC
>-|TRBV7-8|-|TRBJ2-3
CASSLDLAGTDTQYF
TGTGCCAGCAGCTTAGATCTAGCTGGCACAGATACGCAGTATTTT
>-|TRBV2|few|TRBJ2-2
CASSARVSGPNTGELFF
TGTGCCAGCAGTGCCAGGGTTAGCGGTCCGAACACCGGGGAGCTGTTTTTT
>TRBD1|TRBV5-1|-|TRBJ1-3
CASSRTGDSGNTIYF
TGCGCCAGCAGTCGGACAGGAGACTCTGGAAACACCATATATTTT
>TRBD2|TRBV5-1|-|TRBJ2-3
CASSISGGPPDTQYF
TGCGCCAGCAGTATTTCGGGAGGGCCCCCAGATACGCAGTATTTT
>-|TRBV7-2|-|TRBJ2-1
CASSLDQLGDNEQFF
TGTGCCAGCAGCTTAGACCAATTGGGGGACAATGAGCAGTTCTTC
>-|TRBV27|-|TRBJ2-1
CASSLTGYLYYNEQFF
TGTGCCAGCAGCCTGACGGGGTACCTGTACTACAATGAGCAGTTCTTC
>-|TRBV5-6|-|TRBJ1-1
CASSLGWTEAFF
TGTGCCAGCAGCTTGGGGTGGACTGAAGCTTTCTTT
>-|TRBV5-1|-|TRBJ1-4
CASRTEGVGNEKLFF
TGCGCCAGTCGGACCGAGGGGGTGGGAAATGAAAAACTGTTTTTT
>-|TRBV6-6|-|TRBJ2-5
CASSSKQTQYF
TGTGCCAGCAGTTCGAAGCAGACCCAGTACTTC
>-|TRBV7-7|-|TRBJ2-2
CASSPYPNTGELFF
TGTGCTAGCAGCCCATACCCGAACACCGGGGAGCTGTTTTTT
>-|TRBV5-1|-|TRBJ2-6
CASSLAVLTGANVLTF
TGCGCCAGCAGCTTGGCCGTCTTAACTGGGGCCAACGTCCTGACTTTC
>-|TRBV30|-|TRBJ1-2
CAWSGGYYGYTF
TGTGCCTGGAGTGGGGGATACTATGGCTACACCTTC
>TRBD1|TRBV23-1|-|TRBJ2-7
CASSREQGAQSYEQYF
TGCGCCAGCAGTCGAGAGCAGGGGGCCCAGAGCTACGAGCAGTACTTC
>-|TRBV6-1|few|TRBJ1-4
CASRELDTYEKLFF
TGTGCCAGCAGGGAACTGGACACCTATGAAAAACTGTTTTTT
>-|TRBV30|-|TRBJ1-1
CAWSPSGRGEAFF
TGTGCCTGGAGTCCCTCTGGGAGGGGTGAAGCTTTCTTT
>-|TRBV7-2|-|TRBJ1-6
CASSPITRSPLHF
TGTGCCAGCAGCCCGATCACGCGTTCACCCCTCCACTTT
>-|TRBV28|-|TRBJ1-2
CASSSPGRINYGYTF
TGTGCCAGCAGTTCTCCGGGACGGATTAACTATGGCTACACCTTC
>-|TRBV11-3|-|TRBJ1-1
CASGSRDTEAFF
TGTGCCAGCGGCTCCCGGGACACTGAAGCTTTCTTT
>TRBD2|TRBV7-3|-|TRBJ2-1
CASSSPPSGYNEQFF
TGTGCCAGCAGCTCGCCTCCTAGCGGGTACAATGAGCAGTTCTTC
>TRBD2|TRBV5-6|-|TRBJ2-7
CASSSLAGSYEQYF
TGTGCCAGCAGCTCTCTAGCGGGTAGCTACGAGCAGTACTTC
>-|TRBV7-9|-|TRBJ1-2
CASSLEARGYTF
TGTGCCAGCAGCTTAGAGGCCCGTGGCTACACCTTC
>-|TRBV7-7|-|TRBJ1-6
CASSLEQNSPLHF
TGTGCCAGCAGCTTAGAGCAGAATTCACCCCTCCACTTT
>TRBD1|TRBV10-3|once|TRBJ2-6
CAISTQGAQVPGANVLTF
TGTGCCATCAGCACACAGGGGGCGCAGGTTCCTGGGGCCAACGTCCTGACTTTC
>TRBD1|TRBV27|-|TRBJ2-7
CASRGPLHRGHEQYF
TGTGCCAGCAGGGGTCCCTTACACAGGGGGCATGAGCAGTACTTC
>TRBD2|TRBV9|-|TRBJ2-5
CASSATSGRDQETQYF
TGTGCCAGCAGCGCGACTAGCGGGAGGGACCAAGAGACCCAGTACTTC
>TRBD2|TRBV19|-|TRBJ2-5
CASSISWASGQETQYF
TGTGCCAGTAGTATAAGTTGGGCTAGCGGGCAAGAGACCCAGTACTTC
>TRBD1|TRBV6-5|-|TRBJ2-1
CASSRTGRVYNEQFF
TGTGCCAGCAGTCGGACAGGAAGGGTATACAATGAGCAGTTCTTC
>-|TRBV19|-|TRBJ1-1
CASTSGRAIEAFF
TGTGCCAGTACTTCCGGCAGGGCAATTGAAGCTTTCTTT
>-|TRBV6-4|-|TRBJ1-2
CASKDSHTSYGYTF
TGTGCCAGCAAGGACAGCCATACCTCCTATGGCTACACCTTC
>TRBD1|TRBV7-3|-|TRBJ2-6
CASSSQGGSGANVLTF
TGTGCCAGCAGCTCACAGGGGGGCTCTGGGGCCAACGTCCTGACTTTC
>TRBD1|TRBV28|-|TRBJ1-5
CASRPDRGGNQPQHF
TGTGCCAGCAGACCGGACAGGGGTGGCAATCAGCCCCAGCATTTT
>TRBD1|TRBV19|-|TRBJ2-7
CASSISTGSVYEQYF
TGTGCCAGTAGTATCTCGACAGGGTCCGTGTACGAGCAGTACTTC
>-|TRBV30|-|TRBJ1-2
CAWSPLHGQLANYGYTF
TGTGCCTGGAGCCCACTTCATGGACAGTTAGCTAACTATGGCTACACCTTC
>TRBD2|TRBV29-1|-|TRBJ2-7
CSVVLGLTYEQYF
TGCAGCGTTGTTTTGGGACTAACATACGAGCAGTACTTC